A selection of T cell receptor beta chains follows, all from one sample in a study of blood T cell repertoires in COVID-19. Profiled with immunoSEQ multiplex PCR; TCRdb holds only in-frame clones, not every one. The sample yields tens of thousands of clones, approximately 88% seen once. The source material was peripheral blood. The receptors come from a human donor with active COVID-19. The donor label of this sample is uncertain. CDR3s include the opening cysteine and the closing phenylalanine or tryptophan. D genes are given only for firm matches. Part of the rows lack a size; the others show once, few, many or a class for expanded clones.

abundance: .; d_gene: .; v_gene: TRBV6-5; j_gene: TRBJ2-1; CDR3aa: CASTKGNEQFF; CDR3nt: TGTGCCAGCACCAAGGGGAATGAGCAGTTCTTC
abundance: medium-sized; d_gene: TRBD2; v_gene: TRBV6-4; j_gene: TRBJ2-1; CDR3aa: CASSESGGANEQFF; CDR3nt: TGTGCCAGCAGTGAGAGCGGGGGGGCCAATGAGCAGTTCTTC
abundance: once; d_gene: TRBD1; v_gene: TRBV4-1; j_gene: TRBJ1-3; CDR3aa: CASSPPGQISGNTIYF; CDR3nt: TGCGCCAGCAGTCCCCCGGGACAGATCTCTGGAAACACCATATATTTT
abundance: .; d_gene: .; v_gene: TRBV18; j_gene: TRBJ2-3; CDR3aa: CASSRQASTDTQYF; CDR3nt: TGTGCCAGCTCACGACAGGCCAGCACAGATACGCAGTATTTT
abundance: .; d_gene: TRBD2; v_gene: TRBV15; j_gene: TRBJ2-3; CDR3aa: CATSRVAGNTDTQYF; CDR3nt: TGTGCCACCAGCAGAGTAGCGGGCAACACAGATACGCAGTATTTT
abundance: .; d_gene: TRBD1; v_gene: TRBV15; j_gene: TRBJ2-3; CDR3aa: CATSRDSAGQGMRDTQYF; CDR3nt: TGTGCCACCAGCAGAGATAGTGCGGGACAGGGGATGAGGGATACGCAGTATTTT
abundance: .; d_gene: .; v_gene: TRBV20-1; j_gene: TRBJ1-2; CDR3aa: CSPSVNYGYTF; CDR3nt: TGCAGTCCGTCGGTAAACTATGGCTACACCTTC
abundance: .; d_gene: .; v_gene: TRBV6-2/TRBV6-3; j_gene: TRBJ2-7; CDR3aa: CASRYTRLAGQLRVYEQYF; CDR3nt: TGTGCCAGCAGATACACGAGGTTGGCTGGACAACTCAGAGTCTACGAGCAGTACTTC
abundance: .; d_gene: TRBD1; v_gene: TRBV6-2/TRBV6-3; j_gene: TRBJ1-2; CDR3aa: CASSYLGTATNYGYTF; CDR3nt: TGTGCCAGCAGTTACCTTGGGACAGCAACTAACTATGGCTACACCTTC
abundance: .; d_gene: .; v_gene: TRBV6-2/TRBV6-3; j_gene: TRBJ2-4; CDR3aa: CASSYSGKHRETVAIQYF; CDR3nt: TGTGCCAGCAGTTACTCGGGTAAACACAGGGAAACGGTGGCCATTCAGTACTTC
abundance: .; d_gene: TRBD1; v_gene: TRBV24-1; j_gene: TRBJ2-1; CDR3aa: CATSDFGTVYNEQFF; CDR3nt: TGTGCCACCAGTGATTTTGGGACAGTCTACAATGAGCAGTTCTTC
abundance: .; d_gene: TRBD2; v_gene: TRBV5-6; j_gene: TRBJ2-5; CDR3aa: CASSWMRGLDEETQYF; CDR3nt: TGTGCCAGCAGCTGGATGAGAGGACTAGACGAAGAGACCCAGTACTTC
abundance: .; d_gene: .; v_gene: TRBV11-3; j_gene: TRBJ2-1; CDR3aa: CASSLGGGGIDEQFF; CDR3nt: TGTGCCAGCAGCTTAGGGGGAGGGGGTATAGATGAGCAGTTCTTC
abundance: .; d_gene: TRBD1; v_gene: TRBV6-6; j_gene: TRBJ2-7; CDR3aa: CASRTVRDRGLHFFF; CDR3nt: TGTGCCAGCAGGACGGTCCGGGACAGGGGGCTACATTTCTTCTTC
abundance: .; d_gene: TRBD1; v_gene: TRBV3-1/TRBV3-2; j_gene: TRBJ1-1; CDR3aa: CASSQVGGQGFTEAFF; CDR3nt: TGTGCCAGCAGCCAAGTCGGGGGACAGGGTTTCACTGAAGCTTTCTTT
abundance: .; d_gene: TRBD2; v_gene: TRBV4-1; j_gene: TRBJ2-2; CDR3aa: CASSPRGGLNTGELFF; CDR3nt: TGCGCCAGCAGCCCCCGCGGGGGGTTAAACACCGGGGAGCTGTTTTTT
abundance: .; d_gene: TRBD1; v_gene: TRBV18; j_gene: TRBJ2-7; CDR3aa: CASSPTGQGYEQYF; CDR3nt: TGTGCCAGCTCACCAACGGGACAGGGCTACGAGCAGTACTTC
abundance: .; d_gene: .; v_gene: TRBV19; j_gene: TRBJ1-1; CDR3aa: CASSIVGSGNTEAFF; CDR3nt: TGTGCCAGTAGTATCGTCGGATCGGGGAACACTGAAGCTTTCTTT
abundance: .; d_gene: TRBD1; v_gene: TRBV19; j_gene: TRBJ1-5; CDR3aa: CASSDRDRVYQPQHF; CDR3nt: TGTGCCAGTAGCGACCGGGACAGGGTATATCAGCCCCAGCATTTT
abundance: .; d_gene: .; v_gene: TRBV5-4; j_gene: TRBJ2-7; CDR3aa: CASRPKLQGGEQYF; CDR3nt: TGTGCCAGCAGACCCAAACTTCAGGGAGGCGAGCAGTACTTC
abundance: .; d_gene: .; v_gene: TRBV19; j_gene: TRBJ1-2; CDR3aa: CASSPKKAAYAYTF; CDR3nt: TGTGCCAGTAGTCCCAAAAAAGCAGCGTATGCCTACACCTTC
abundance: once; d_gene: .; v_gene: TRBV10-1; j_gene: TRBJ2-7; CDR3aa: CATRRISSYEQYF; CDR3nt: TGCGCCACCCGTCGTATCTCCTCCTACGAGCAGTACTTC
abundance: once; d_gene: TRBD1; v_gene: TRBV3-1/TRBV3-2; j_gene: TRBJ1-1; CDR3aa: CASSRGQGGSEAFF; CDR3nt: TGTGCCAGCAGCCGTGGACAGGGAGGGAGTGAAGCTTTCTTT
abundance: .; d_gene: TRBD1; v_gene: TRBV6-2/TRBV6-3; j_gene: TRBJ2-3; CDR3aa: CASSRQGASGFAYF; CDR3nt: TGTGCCAGCAGTCGACAGGGGGCTAGCGGGTTTGCGTATTTT
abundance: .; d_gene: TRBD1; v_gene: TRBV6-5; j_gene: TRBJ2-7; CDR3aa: CASRQGVSYEQYF; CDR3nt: TGTGCCAGTAGACAGGGAGTATCCTACGAGCAGTACTTC
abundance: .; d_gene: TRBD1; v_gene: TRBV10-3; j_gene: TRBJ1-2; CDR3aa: CAISESIGTAYGYTF; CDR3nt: TGTGCCATCAGTGAGTCTATAGGGACAGCCTATGGCTACACCTTC
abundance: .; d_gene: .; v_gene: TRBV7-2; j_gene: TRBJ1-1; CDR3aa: CASSLGQNTEAFF; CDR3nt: TGTGCCAGCAGCTTAGGACAAAACACTGAAGCTTTCTTT
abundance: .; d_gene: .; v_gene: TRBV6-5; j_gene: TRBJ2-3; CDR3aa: CASSFRGPPDTQYF; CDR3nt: TGTGCCAGCAGTTTTAGGGGTCCTCCCGATACGCAGTATTTT
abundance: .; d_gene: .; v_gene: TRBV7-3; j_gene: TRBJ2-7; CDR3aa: CASSPTALNEQYF; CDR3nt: TGTGCCAGCAGCCCAACAGCCCTCAACGAGCAGTACTTC
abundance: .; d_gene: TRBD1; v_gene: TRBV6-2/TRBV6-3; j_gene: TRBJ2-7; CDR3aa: CASSLRTGGSEQYF; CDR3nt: TGTGCCAGCAGTTTGAGGACAGGGGGCTCCGAGCAGTACTTC
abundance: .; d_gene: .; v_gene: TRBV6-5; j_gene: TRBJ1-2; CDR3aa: CASTSLGGNYGYTF; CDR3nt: TGTGCCAGCACCTCTCTGGGGGGTAACTATGGCTACACCTTC
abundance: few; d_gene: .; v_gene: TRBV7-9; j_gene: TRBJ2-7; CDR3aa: CASNLAGSYEQYF; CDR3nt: TGTGCCAGTAACTTGGCGGGATCCTACGAGCAGTACTTC
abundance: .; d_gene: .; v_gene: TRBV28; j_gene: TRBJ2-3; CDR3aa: CASSWRRTDTQYF; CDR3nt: TGTGCCAGCAGTTGGAGACGCACAGATACGCAGTATTTT
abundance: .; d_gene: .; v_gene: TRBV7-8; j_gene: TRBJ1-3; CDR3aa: CASRESNSGNTIYF; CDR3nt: TGTGCCAGCAGGGAGAGTAACTCTGGAAACACCATATATTTT
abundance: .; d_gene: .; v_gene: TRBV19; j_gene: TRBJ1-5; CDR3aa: CASSLQGGNQPQHF; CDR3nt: TGTGCCAGTAGTCTTCAAGGGGGAAATCAGCCCCAGCATTTT
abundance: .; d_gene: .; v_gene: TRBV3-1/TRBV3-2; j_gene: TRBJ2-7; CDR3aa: CASSQAGLYEQYF; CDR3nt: TGTGCCAGCAGCCAAGCTGGGCTCTACGAGCAGTACTTC
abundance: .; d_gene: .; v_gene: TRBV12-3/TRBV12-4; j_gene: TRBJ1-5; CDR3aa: CASGQNQPQHF; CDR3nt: TGTGCCAGCGGGCAGAATCAGCCCCAGCATTTT
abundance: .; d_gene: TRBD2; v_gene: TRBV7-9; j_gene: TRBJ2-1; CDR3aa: CASSPLAGDYNEQFF; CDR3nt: TGTGCCAGCAGCCCTCTAGCGGGGGACTACAATGAGCAGTTCTTC
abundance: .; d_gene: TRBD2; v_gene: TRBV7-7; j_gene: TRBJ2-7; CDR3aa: CASSPLAGAPLEQYF; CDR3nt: TGTGCTAGCAGCCCGCTAGCGGGAGCCCCCCTCGAGCAGTACTTC
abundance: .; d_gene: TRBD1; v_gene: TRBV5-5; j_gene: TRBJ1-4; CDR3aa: CASSPTGTANEKLFF; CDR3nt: TGTGCCAGCAGCCCGACCGGGACAGCTAATGAAAAACTGTTTTTT
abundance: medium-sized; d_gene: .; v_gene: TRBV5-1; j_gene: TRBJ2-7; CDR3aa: CASRHRDNYEQYF; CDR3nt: TGCGCCAGCCGACACCGGGACAACTACGAGCAGTACTTC